Listed here are 27 T cell receptor beta chains from one sample, sequenced in a study of CD8 T cells in ankylosing spondylitis. Findings and limits, study-wide: One TCR beta motif, made up of about 8 highly homologous variants, appeared characteristic of ankylosing spondylitis blood.

These receptors' targets are unknown. MiXCR, run by TCRdb on the 5' RACE reads, gives a single entry per CDR3 protein. This sample has roughly 350,000 distinct CDR3 sequences, with 8% found just once. The sample taken for sequencing was blood, either unsorted or a sorted T cell fraction (not recorded which). Source of these receptors: a male donor with ankylosing spondylitis.

There are a few counts of this clonotype. J is TRBJ1-5 and V is TRBV12-3 or TRBV12-4, with a tentative D call TRBD1 (5 bases). CDR3 length: 12 amino acids. The V end was cut by 6 bases, the J end by 9 bases, with 12 bases between. CDR3 coding DNA: TGTGCCAGCAGCCTCCTCGACAGGCCCCAGCATTTT. Residues: CASSLLDRPQHF.

This clonotype was detected only a few times. The chain couples TRBV15 to TRBJ2-1; the match to TRBD2 covers 11 bases. The V gene's germline CDR1 is LNHNV and CDR2 YYDKDF (reference sequence). The CDR3 runs to 15 residues. The ends lost 0 bases at V and 6 bases at J; junction bases unmatched: 1. CDR3 region: CATSRDGTSGNEQFF. DNA for the CDR3: TGTGCCACCAGCAGAGACGGGACTAGCGGCAATGAGCAGTTCTTC.

The chain uses TRBV3-1 and TRBJ2-5, with D perhaps matching TRBD1 (6 bases). The CDR3 is 14 amino acids. The germline gives CDR1 LGHDT, CDR2 YNNKEL (reference sequence). The V and J ends lost 3 bases and 5 bases respectively, with 13 bases between them. CDR3 loop: CASSHTGTEETQYF. CDR3 DNA sequence: TGTGCCAGCAGCCACACAGGGACCGAGGAGACCCAGTACTTC.

This clonotype occurred a few times. This rearrangement joins TRBV5-6 to TRBJ1-5; D gene uncertain. The CDR3 runs to 14 residues. Trimming stripped 1 base from V and 5 bases from J, with 10 bases between. Germline CDR1 and CDR2: SGHDT and YYEEEE. The CDR3 DNA reads TGTGCCAGCAGCTTGAACAGATGGGATCAGCCCCAGCATTTT. Translation: CASSLNRWDQPQHF.

A few counts support this clonotype. V is TRBV9 and J is TRBJ2-2; no clear D. The V and J ends lost 4 bases and 1 base respectively, with 8 bases between them. The CDR3 has 14 residues. Germline V lookup: CDR1 SGDLS, CDR2 YYNGEE. The CDR3 DNA reads as TGTGCCAGCAGCCCTTACAGGAACACCGGGGAGCTGTTTTTT. Translating gives CASSPYRNTGELFF.

This clonotype was observed at least ten times. The V gene is TRBV5-4, the J gene TRBJ2-1, with D perhaps matching TRBD1 (5 bases). CDR3 length: 15 amino acids. Germline V gene data show CDR1 as SGHNT and CDR2 as YYREEE (reference sequence). The ends were cut back, 3 bases at V and 1 base at J, with 11 bases in the middle. CDR3: CASSSKGYSYNEQFF. Written as DNA, the CDR3 is TGTGCCAGCAGCTCGAAGGGGTATTCCTACAATGAGCAGTTCTTC.

This clonotype was seen more than once but under ten times. This chain joins TRBV12-3 or TRBV12-4 and TRBJ1-4; possibly TRBD1 for D (5 bases). CDR3 length: 14 amino acids. Trimming pared 7 bases from V and 4 bases from J, leaving 13 bases between. CDR3 in DNA: TGTGCCAGCACCCGACAGTTATTTAATGAAAAACTGTTTTTT. This gives the protein CASTRQLFNEKLFF.

Ten or more counts support this clonotype. The chain combines TRBV29-1 with TRBJ2-1, with 8 bases lining up with TRBD2. The ends lost 4 bases at V and 0 bases at J; junction bases unmatched: 2. The CDR3 is 14 amino acids. Germline CDR1 reads SQVTM; CDR2 reads ANQGSEA. Here the CDR3 reads CSVGSGSSYNEQFF. CDR3 DNA: TGCAGCGTTGGGAGCGGGAGCTCCTACAATGAGCAGTTCTTC.

The sample holds many counts of this clonotype. V and J are TRBV5-1 and TRBJ2-7; 10 bases are shared with TRBD1. The CDR3 consists of 15 residues. V shed 5 bases, J shed 6 bases, and the junction held 11 bases outside the gene matches. Germline-derived CDR1 and CDR2 are SGHRS and YFSETQ. CDR3 loop: CASSSGTGDVGEQYF. The CDR3 DNA follows: TGCGCCAGCAGTTCGGGGACAGGGGATGTAGGCGAGCAGTACTTC.

The rearrangement links TRBV9 to TRBJ2-3; D perhaps matches TRBD2 (5 bases). CDR1 is SGDLS and CDR2 is YYNGEE in the germline V gene. V lost 4 bases and J 4 bases, leaving 16 bases between the germline ends. The CDR3 runs to 15 residues. The DNA of the CDR3 is TGTGCCAGCAGCCCAGTCAATGGAGGACCAGATACGCAGTATTTT. Residues: CASSPVNGGPDTQYF.

This rearrangement joins TRBV2 to TRBJ2-1; D may be TRBD1 (6 bases). The germline CDR1 and CDR2 sequences are SNHLY and FYNNEI. CDR3 length equals 15 residues. Trimming took 8 bases from V and 6 from J, leaving 20 bases between them. This CDR3 is CASERGTSRGNEQFF. DNA for the CDR3: TGTGCCAGCGAAAGAGGGACAAGTCGGGGCAATGAGCAGTTCTTC.

There are a few counts of this clonotype. The V and J genes are TRBV7-3 and TRBJ2-3; TRBD2 matches at 8 bases. V lost 5 bases and J lost 9; bases outside the gene matches: 7. This CDR3 contains 13 residues. CDR1 is SGHTA and CDR2 is FQGTGA in the germline V gene. The CDR3 reads CASSATSEGTQYF. As DNA, the CDR3 is TGTGCCAGCAGCGCGACTAGCGAGGGGACGCAGTATTTT.

The sample holds a few counts of this clonotype. The gene calls are TRBV6-2 or TRBV6-3 and TRBJ2-1; D possibly corresponds to TRBD1 (5 bases). Trimming took off 2 bases at V and 3 bases at J, with 14 bases between the two ends. CDR1 MNHEY and CDR2 SVGEGT come from the germline V gene. This CDR3 has 16 amino acids. CDR3 amino acids: CASSYPYKGNYNEQFF. As DNA, the CDR3 is TGTGCCAGCAGTTACCCCTACAAGGGGAACTACAATGAGCAGTTCTTC.

This clonotype has only a few counts. J is TRBJ2-5 and V is TRBV20-1; possible D gene TRBD2, 5 bases. This CDR3 comprises 14 residues. The germline V and J ends were trimmed by 2 bases and 5 bases, with 15 bases remaining between them. Germline CDR1 DFQATT, CDR2 SNEGSKA (reference sequence). CDR3 coding DNA: TGCAGTGCTAGAAGGCTAGAGGGAATTGAGACCCAGTACTTC. Translating it yields CSARRLEGIETQYF.

This chain joins TRBV29-1 and TRBJ2-1; a possible D gene is TRBD2 (10 bases). V was cut by 6 bases and J by 6 bases, with 30 bases left in between. Germline-derived CDR1 and CDR2 are SQVTM and ANQGSEA. This CDR3 is 18 amino acids long. CDR3 residues: CSVEPGQGLASGSNEQFF. The DNA for the CDR3 is TGCAGCGTCGAGCCGGGACAGGGCTTGGCTAGCGGGAGCAATGAGCAGTTCTTC.

The chain couples TRBV24-1 to TRBJ2-1; D is ambiguous. The germline V and J ends were trimmed by 0 bases and 3 bases, with 11 bases remaining between them. The CDR3 loop spans 16 amino acids. Germline loops: CDR1 KGHDR, CDR2 SFDVKD. This CDR3 is CATSDLVGSYYNEQFF. CDR3 nucleotides: TGTGCCACCAGTGATTTGGTAGGTTCTTACTACAATGAGCAGTTCTTC.

This clonotype was found many times. The chain is built from TRBV29-1 and TRBJ2-3, with unresolved D. CDR1 and CDR2 (germline): SQVTM, ANQGSEA. The CDR3 has 12 amino acids. Trimming left V 4 bases short and J 0 bases short, with 5 bases between. This CDR3 is CSVASSTDTQYF. The CDR3 DNA follows: TGCAGCGTTGCTAGTAGCACAGATACGCAGTATTTT.

The chain carries TRBV6-1 and TRBJ2-3; TRBD2 matches at 9 bases. Germline CDR1 is MNHNS and CDR2 is SASEGT. The junction had 5 bases not matched to a gene; V was cut back by 0 bases and J by 4 bases. The CDR3 is made up of 16 amino acids. CDR3 sequence: CASSEALAGGSDTQYF. As DNA, the CDR3 is TGTGCCAGCAGTGAAGCGCTCGCGGGAGGGTCAGATACGCAGTATTTT.

The sample holds a few counts of this clonotype. The chain is built from TRBV7-9 and TRBJ2-3; 7 positions match TRBD2. In germline, CDR1 is SEHNR, CDR2 FQNEAQ (reference sequence). The CDR3 loop spans 16 amino acids. With V trimmed by 8 bases and J by 3 bases, 14 bases remained unmatched. CDR3 amino acids: CASSTTSFQGTDTQYF. The CDR3 coding sequence is TGTGCCAGCTCTACGACTAGCTTTCAGGGAACAGATACGCAGTATTTT.

This chain uses TRBV28 with TRBJ2-7; weak D call: TRBD2 (6 bases). This CDR3 region has 13 residues. The ends were cut back, 10 bases at V and 4 bases at J, with 17 bases in the middle. Germline V CDR1 and CDR2: MDHEN, SYDVKM. The CDR3 protein is CAIGTGSLYEQYF. CDR3 in DNA: TGTGCCATAGGGACCGGGAGTTTGTACGAGCAGTACTTC.

This clonotype was seen only a few times. The chain uses TRBV6-5 and TRBJ2-7, with 10 bases matching TRBD1. Germline lookup yields CDR1 MNHEY and CDR2 SVGAGI. The junction had 7 bases not matched to a gene; V was cut back by 3 bases and J by 2 bases. The CDR3 has 16 residues. For the CDR3, the DNA is TGTGCCAGCAGTTATCCCGGGACAGGGGTACCCTACGAGCAGTACTTC. Protein: CASSYPGTGVPYEQYF.

This clonotype occurred many times. This chain links TRBV20-1 with TRBJ2-5, with 12 bases fitting TRBD2. This CDR3 contains 17 residues. V dropped 3 bases and J dropped 4; count of bases not matched to a gene: 12. The germline CDR1 and CDR2 sequences are DFQATT and SNEGSKA (reference sequence). CDR3 protein: CSASRLAGARPRETQYF. DNA for the CDR3: TGCAGTGCTAGCCGACTAGCGGGAGCTAGGCCACGAGAGACCCAGTACTTC.

This clonotype was seen at least ten times. The genes are TRBV28 and TRBJ2-1, with D unclear. V was trimmed by 8 bases and J by 6 bases, leaving 20 bases between them. The CDR3 is made up of 15 amino acids. CDR1 is MDHEN and CDR2 is SYDVKM in the germline V gene. The CDR3 spells CASDTFPNSGNEQFF. The CDR3 DNA sequence: TGTGCCAGCGACACCTTCCCAAATTCGGGCAATGAGCAGTTCTTC.

In this sample, this clonotype turned up a few times. This chain uses TRBV29-1 with TRBJ2-5; TRBD1 is a possible D gene (6 bases). There are 14 residues in the CDR3. Germline CDR1 is SQVTM and CDR2 is ANQGSEA. The V gene lost 1 base and the J gene lost 1 base, with 10 bases spanning the gap. In DNA, the CDR3 is TGCAGCGTTGAAGGGAACAGGGTCCAAGAGACCCAGTACTTC. Translated, it gives CSVEGNRVQETQYF. The entire variable domain, with the rest obtained from reference TRBV29-1 and TRBJ2-5, is as follows: SAVISQKPSRDICQRGTSLTIQCQVDSQVTMMFWYRQQPGQSLTLIATANQGSEATYESGFVIDKFPISRPNLTFSTLTVSNMSPEDSSIYLCSVEGNRVQETQYFGPGTRLLVL.

A few counts support this clonotype. The rearrangement joins TRBV18 to TRBJ1-5; D gene uncertain. The CDR3 extends over 14 amino acids. V was pared by 5 bases and J by 1 base, with 9 bases between. Germline-derived CDR1 and CDR2 are KGHSH and LQKENI. The CDR3: CASSTTVSNQPQHF. CDR3 sequence (DNA): TGTGCCAGCTCAACTACAGTGAGCAATCAGCCCCAGCATTTT. Full variable domain (remainder filled in from reference TRBV18 and TRBJ1-5): NAGVMQNPRHLVRRRGQEARLRCSPMKGHSHVYWYRQLPEEGLKFMVYLQKENIIDESGMPKERFSAEFPKEGPSILRIQQVVRGDSAAYFCASSTTVSNQPQHFGDGTRLSIL.

This chain uses TRBV28 with TRBJ2-1; maybe TRBD2 (5 bases). The CDR3 extends over 14 amino acids. V lost 7 bases and J lost 3, with 13 bases in between. Germline-derived CDR1 and CDR2 are MDHEN and SYDVKM. The CDR3 protein is CASTSLVSYNEQFF. For the CDR3, the DNA is TGTGCCAGCACATCACTAGTTAGCTACAATGAGCAGTTCTTC.

The table lists this clonotype with many counts. The CDR3 spells CSVETGGNTEAFF. In nucleotides, the CDR3 is TGCAGCGTTGAAACAGGGGGGAACACTGAAGCTTTCTTT. This sequence joins TRBV29-1 and TRBJ1-1; 8 bases agree with TRBD1. The CDR3 contains 13 residues. CDR1 and CDR2 (germline): SQVTM, ANQGSEA. The V gene end was trimmed by 2 bases and the J gene end by 1 base; junction bases not matched to a gene: 0.